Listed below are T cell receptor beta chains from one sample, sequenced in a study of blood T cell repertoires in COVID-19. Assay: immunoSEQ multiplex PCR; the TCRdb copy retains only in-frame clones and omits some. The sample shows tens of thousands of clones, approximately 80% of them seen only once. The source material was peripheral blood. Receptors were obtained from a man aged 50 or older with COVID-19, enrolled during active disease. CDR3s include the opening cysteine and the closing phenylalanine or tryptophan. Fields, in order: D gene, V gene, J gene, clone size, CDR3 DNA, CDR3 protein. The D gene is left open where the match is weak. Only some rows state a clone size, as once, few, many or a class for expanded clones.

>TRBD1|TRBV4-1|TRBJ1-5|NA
TGCGCCAGCAGCCAAGTAACCGGGACAGCTAGCAATCAGCCCCAGCATTTT
CASSQVTGTASNQPQHF
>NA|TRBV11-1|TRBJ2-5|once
TGTGCCACCGGCGGAGGACAAGAGACCCAGTACTTC
CATGGGQETQYF
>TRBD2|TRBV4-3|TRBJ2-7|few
TGCGCCAGCAGCCAAGATTGGGGACTAGTGCAGTACGAGCAGTACTTC
CASSQDWGLVQYEQYF
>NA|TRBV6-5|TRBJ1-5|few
TGTGCCAGCAGGGAGAAGCTCTTTCAGCCCCAGCATTTT
CASREKLFQPQHF
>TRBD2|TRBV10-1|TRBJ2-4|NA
TGCGCCAGCAGTCCAAATAGCGGGTTTATAGTCATTCAGTACTTC
CASSPNSGFIVIQYF
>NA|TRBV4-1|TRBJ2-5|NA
TGCGCCAGCAGCCAAGATGTTCAGAGCGGGTGGATTGCCCAGTACTTC
CASSQDVQSGWIAQYF
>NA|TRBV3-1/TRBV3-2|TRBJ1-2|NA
TGTGCCAGCAGCCAAGATAATATAGGCTACACCTTC
CASSQDNIGYTF
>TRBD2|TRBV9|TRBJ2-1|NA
TGTGCCAGCAGCCCCCCGAGCGGGGGGGGAAATGAGCAGTTCTTC
CASSPPSGGGNEQFF
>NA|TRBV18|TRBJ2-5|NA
TGTGCCAGCTCCCCGCTGCGGGGACCTTACCAAGAGACCCAGTACTTC
CASSPLRGPYQETQYF
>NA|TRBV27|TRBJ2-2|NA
TGTGCCAGCAGTTTCTCGTACACCGGGGAGCTGTTTTTT
CASSFSYTGELFF
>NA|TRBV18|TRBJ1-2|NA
TGTGCCAGCTCGCGATTGGACAGCACTGATGGCTACACCTTC
CASSRLDSTDGYTF
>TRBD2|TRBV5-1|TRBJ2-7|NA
TGCGCCAGCAGCCCACGGACTAGTTACTACGAGCAGTACTTC
CASSPRTSYYEQYF
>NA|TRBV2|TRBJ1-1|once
TGTGCCAGCAACCCTCAGCCTTCAGGAGGCGGCAAAGCTTTCTTT
CASNPQPSGGGKAFF
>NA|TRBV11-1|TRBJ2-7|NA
TGTGCCAGCAGCTCTACAGCGGTCAACTACGAGCAGTACTTC
CASSSTAVNYEQYF
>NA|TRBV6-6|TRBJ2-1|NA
TGTGCCAGCAGTAGGGACTTCACCAATGAGCAGTTCTTC
CASSRDFTNEQFF
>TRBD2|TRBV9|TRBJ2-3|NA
TGTGCCAGCAGCCGAGCGGGGGGGATCACAGATACGCAGTATTTT
CASSRAGGITDTQYF
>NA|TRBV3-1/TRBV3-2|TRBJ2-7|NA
TGTGCCAGCAGCCAAGTGTTCCCTTACGAGCAGTACTTC
CASSQVFPYEQYF
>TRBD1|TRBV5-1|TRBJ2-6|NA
TGCGCCAGCAGCCCCCAGGGGGCGCTGGAATCTGGGGCCAACGTCCTGACTTTC
CASSPQGALESGANVLTF
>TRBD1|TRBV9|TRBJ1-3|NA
TGTGCCAGCAGCGTAGGGAGGACAGGAGGAAACACCATATATTTT
CASSVGRTGGNTIYF
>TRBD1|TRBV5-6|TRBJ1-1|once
TGTGCCAGCAGCCCCGCCGGGACAGGGGCACGGACTGAAGCTTTCTTT
CASSPAGTGARTEAFF
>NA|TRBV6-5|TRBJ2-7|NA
TGTGCCAGCAGTTACTCGAGTAACAGGGCCTACGAGCAGTACTTC
CASSYSSNRAYEQYF
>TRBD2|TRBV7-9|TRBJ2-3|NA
TGTGCCAGCAGCTTAGCACTAGCGGAAAGCACAGATACGCAGTATTTT
CASSLALAESTDTQYF
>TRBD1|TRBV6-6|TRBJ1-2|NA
TGTGCCAGCAGTTACTTGGGACAGGGGGTCTATGGCTACACCTTC
CASSYLGQGVYGYTF
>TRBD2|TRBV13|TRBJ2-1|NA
TGTGCCAGCACCCTCGGTAGCGGGGGGCCGTATGAGCAGTTCTTC
CASTLGSGGPYEQFF
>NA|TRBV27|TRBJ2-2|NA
TGTGCCAGCAGGGACAGCGACACCGGGGAGCTGTTTTTT
CASRDSDTGELFF
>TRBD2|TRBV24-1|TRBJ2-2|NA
TGTGCCACCAGTGACTGGACTAGCGGGGGGCTCGCCGGCACCGGGGAGCTGTTTTTT
CATSDWTSGGLAGTGELFF
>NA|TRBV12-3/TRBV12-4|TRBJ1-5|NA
TGTGCCAGCAGTAGACAGGACAATCAGCCCCAGCATTTT
CASSRQDNQPQHF
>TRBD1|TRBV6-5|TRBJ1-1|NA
TGTGCCACCCTTGGACCAGGGGGCATGAACACTGAAGCTTTCTTT
CATLGPGGMNTEAFF
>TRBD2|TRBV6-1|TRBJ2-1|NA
TGTGCCAGCAGTGAAGGGACTAGCGGGGGGGCCTACAATGAGCAGTTCTTC
CASSEGTSGGAYNEQFF
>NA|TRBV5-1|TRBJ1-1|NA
TGCGCCAGCAGCTTGGCCCAAGGTTTTCGGGTAGTGAACACTGAAGCTTTCTTT
CASSLAQGFRVVNTEAFF
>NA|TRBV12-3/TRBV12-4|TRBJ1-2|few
TGTGCCAGCTCGGGTGTTGCTGGATGGGGCTACACCTTC
CASSGVAGWGYTF
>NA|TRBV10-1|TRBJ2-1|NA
TGCGCCAGCTCCGACAGGAACTCCTACAATGAGCAGTTCTTC
CASSDRNSYNEQFF
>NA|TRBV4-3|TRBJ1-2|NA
TGCGCCAGCAGCCAAGATGGAGGGGTGAATTACTATGGCTACACCTTC
CASSQDGGVNYYGYTF
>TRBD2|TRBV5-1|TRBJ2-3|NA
TGCGCCAGCAGCCAGACTAGCGGGGGGAACACAGATACGCAGTATTTT
CASSQTSGGNTDTQYF
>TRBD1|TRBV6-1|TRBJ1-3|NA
TGTGCCAGCAGTGGCCTACAGGGGATCTCTGGAAACACCATATATTTT
CASSGLQGISGNTIYF
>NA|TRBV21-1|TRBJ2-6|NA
TGTGCCAGCAGCAAAGCACAAGACTCTGGGGCCAACGTCCTGACTTTC
CASSKAQDSGANVLTF
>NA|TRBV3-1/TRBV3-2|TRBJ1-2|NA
TGTGCCAGCAGACAAACCTCCGTCCCGACAGTAAACTATGGCTACACCTTC
CASRQTSVPTVNYGYTF
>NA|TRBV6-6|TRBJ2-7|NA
TGTGCCAGCAGCAGGCCACTCGGCGAGCAGTACTTC
CASSRPLGEQYF
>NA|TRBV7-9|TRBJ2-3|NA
TGTGCCAGCAGCTCCAACAGGGATGTCACAGATACGCAGTATTTT
CASSSNRDVTDTQYF
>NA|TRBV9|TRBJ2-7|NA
TGTGCCAGCAGTGCCGGGACAACGGCATACGAGCAGTACTTC
CASSAGTTAYEQYF
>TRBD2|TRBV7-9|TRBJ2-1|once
TGTGCCAGCAGCTTGTCCGGGACTAACAATGAGCAGTTCTTC
CASSLSGTNNEQFF
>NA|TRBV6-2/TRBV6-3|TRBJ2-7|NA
TGTGCCAGCAGTTTCCTTAGCGGTTCCCTTTACAACGAGCAGTACTTC
CASSFLSGSLYNEQYF
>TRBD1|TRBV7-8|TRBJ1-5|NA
TGTGCCAGCGTTCAACAGGGGGGTCAGCCCCAGCATTTT
CASVQQGGQPQHF
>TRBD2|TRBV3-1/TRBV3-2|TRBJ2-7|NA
TGTGCCAGCAGGGCGAACCCCCAGAGCGGGGGACCTTACGAGCAGTACTTC
CASRANPQSGGPYEQYF
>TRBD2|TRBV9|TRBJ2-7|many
TGTGCCAGCAGCGTCGGGACTAGCGTCTCCTACGAGCAGTACTTC
CASSVGTSVSYEQYF
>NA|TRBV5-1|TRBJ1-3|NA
TGCGCCAGCGGATCGGGGGTGTCGGGAAACACCATATATTTT
CASGSGVSGNTIYF
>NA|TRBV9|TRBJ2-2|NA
TGTGCCAGCAGCCCACCCACGGGGAGATTGGGCGGGGAGCTGTTTTTT
CASSPPTGRLGGELFF
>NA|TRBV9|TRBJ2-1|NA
TGTGCCAGCAGCCCGTCGAGGGGGGGGACCTACAATGAGCAGTTCTTC
CASSPSRGGTYNEQFF
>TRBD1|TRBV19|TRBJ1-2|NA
TGTGCCAGTAGTATAATGGGGACAGGGGAGCTCTATGGCTACACCTTC
CASSIMGTGELYGYTF
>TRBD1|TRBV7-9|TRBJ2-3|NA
TGTGCCAGCAGCTTAGAAGGGGCAGGGGGCATGACAGATACGCAGTATTTT
CASSLEGAGGMTDTQYF
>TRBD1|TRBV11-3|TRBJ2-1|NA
TGTGCCAGGGGGACAGGGGAATCCTACAATGAGCAGTTCTTC
CARGTGESYNEQFF
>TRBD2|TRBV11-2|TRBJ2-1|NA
TGTGCCAGCAGCTTTGGTTTTCCTAGCGGTCGTCGTGGTGAGCAGTTCTTC
CASSFGFPSGRRGEQFF
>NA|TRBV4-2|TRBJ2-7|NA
TGTGCCAGCAGCCCAGGGGTAGAAGAATCCTACGAGCAGTACTTC
CASSPGVEESYEQYF
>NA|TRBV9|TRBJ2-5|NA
TGTGCCAGCAGCGTAGACAGGGCCGGAGGAGAGACCCAGTACTTC
CASSVDRAGGETQYF
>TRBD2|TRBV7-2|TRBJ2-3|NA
TGTGCCAGCAGCTTAGAACTAGCGGCAGATACGCAGTATTTT
CASSLELAADTQYF
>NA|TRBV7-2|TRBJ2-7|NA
TGTGCCAGCAGCTTAGCGGCACCCCACTACGAGCAGTACTTC
CASSLAAPHYEQYF